The rows below give T cell receptor beta chains drawn from one sample of a study of blood T cells in healthy people across ages. TCRdb re-derived calls from the 5' RACE reads in MiXCR, one entry per CDR3 protein. The profile covers 1.5 million to 2 million distinct CDR3 sequences, with roughly a third appearing a single time and around 11% taken by the ten largest. Sequenced: blood. The receptors shown here come from a woman under 40 in good health. The CDR3 runs from the conserved cysteine through the conserved F or W. A D gene is named only where the DNA matches it firmly. Only part of the rows carry a size: once, few, many, or a class if the clone is expanded.

v_call	j_call	d_call	clone_size	cdr3_aa	cdr3_nt
TRBV27	TRBJ1-4	.	few	CASSTGTNEKLFF	TGTGCCAGCAGTACAGGGACAAATGAAAAACTGTTTTTT
TRBV12-3/TRBV12-4	TRBJ2-7	.	few	CASRAGGEQYF	TGTGCCAGCAGGGCAGGTGGCGAGCAGTACTTC
TRBV6-2/TRBV6-3	TRBJ1-2	.	few	CASSSVWDYGYTF	TGTGCCAGCAGTTCTGTCTGGGACTATGGCTACACCTTC
TRBV10-3	TRBJ2-7	TRBD1	.	CASNNRDRTSYEQYF	TGTGCCAGCAATAACCGGGACAGGACATCCTACGAGCAGTACTTC
TRBV30	TRBJ1-2	.	.	CAWSLATGAYGYTF	TGTGCCTGGAGTTTGGCAACGGGTGCCTATGGCTACACCTTC
TRBV10-3	TRBJ2-3	TRBD2	few	CASRAGGPTDTQYF	TGTGCCAGTAGAGCGGGAGGGCCAACAGATACGCAGTATTTT
TRBV4-1	TRBJ1-5	.	few	CASSQDLVPGGQPQHF	TGCGCCAGCAGCCAAGATCTGGTGCCGGGCGGTCAGCCCCAGCATTTT
TRBV20-1	TRBJ2-7	.	few	CSAFNSYEQYF	TGCAGTGCTTTTAATTCCTACGAGCAGTACTTC
TRBV7-9	TRBJ2-3	.	.	CARSLVSTRDTQYF	TGTGCCCGCAGCTTAGTCTCAACAAGGGATACGCAGTATTTT
TRBV30	TRBJ2-3	TRBD2	.	CAWIPGTSGTQYF	TGTGCCTGGATCCCCGGGACTAGCGGTACGCAGTATTTT
TRBV10-3	TRBJ2-7	.	.	CAIRESEVHEQYF	TGTGCCATCAGGGAGTCCGAGGTTCACGAGCAGTACTTC
TRBV3-1	TRBJ1-6	.	.	CASSHGDSSPLHF	TGTGCCAGCAGCCACGGTGACAGCTCACCCCTCCACTTT
TRBV20-1	TRBJ1-2	TRBD1	.	CSADGQGYGYTF	TGCAGTGCTGATGGACAGGGCTATGGCTACACCTTC
TRBV10-2	TRBJ1-2	.	once	CASSELRTESGYTF	TGCGCCAGCAGCGAGTTGAGGACAGAATCTGGCTACACCTTC
TRBV14	TRBJ2-7	.	few	CASSQGLNVDEQYF	TGTGCCAGCAGCCAAGGTCTTAATGTTGACGAGCAGTACTTC
TRBV2	TRBJ2-3	TRBD1	many	CASSVGTGGTDTQYF	TGTGCCAGCAGTGTCGGGACAGGGGGCACAGATACGCAGTATTTT
TRBV6-5	TRBJ1-1	.	.	CASNRGLGTEAFF	TGTGCCAGCAATAGGGGTTTGGGCACTGAAGCTTTCTTT
TRBV11-2	TRBJ2-5	.	.	CASSSQGGLGAEETQYF	TGTGCCAGCAGCTCCCAGGGTGGGTTGGGGGCTGAGGAGACCCAGTACTTC
TRBV20-1	TRBJ2-1	.	.	CSARYSAREQFF	TGCAGTGCTAGATATTCCGCTCGCGAGCAGTTCTTC
TRBV20-1	TRBJ2-3	TRBD2	.	CSATGTSGITDTQYF	TGCAGTGCTACGGGGACTAGCGGGATTACAGATACGCAGTATTTT
TRBV6-5	TRBJ2-7	.	.	CASSQIASGANEQYF	TGTGCCAGCAGCCAAATCGCGTCGGGTGCCAACGAGCAGTACTTC
TRBV20-1	TRBJ2-7	.	.	CSASPTTSFPWEQYF	TGCAGTGCTAGTCCCACAACTAGCTTTCCCTGGGAGCAGTACTTC
TRBV2	TRBJ2-7	TRBD2	few	CASSRLAGGPGEQYF	TGTGCCAGCAGCCGACTAGCGGGGGGGCCTGGCGAGCAGTACTTC
TRBV20-1	TRBJ2-7	TRBD2	few	CSALTSGRSEQYF	TGCAGTGCGTTGACTAGCGGGAGAAGCGAGCAGTACTTC
TRBV13	TRBJ1-1	.	few	CASSAIDTNTEAFF	TGTGCCAGCAGCGCAATCGACACGAACACTGAAGCTTTCTTT
TRBV4-1	TRBJ1-2	.	.	CASSQDATDYGYTF	TGCGCCAGCAGCCAAGATGCGACAGACTATGGCTACACCTTC
TRBV12-3/TRBV12-4	TRBJ2-3	.	.	CASSLRTANTDTQYF	TGTGCCAGCAGTTTGAGGACGGCCAACACAGATACGCAGTATTTT
TRBV5-5	TRBJ1-2	.	.	CVSSLGRGVEGYTF	TGTGTCAGCAGCTTGGGTCGGGGGGTAGAAGGCTACACCTTC
TRBV6-2/TRBV6-3	TRBJ1-2	TRBD1	.	CASSGGTGTASNYGYTF	TGTGCCAGCAGTGGGGGAACCGGGACAGCCTCTAACTATGGCTACACCTTC
TRBV12-3/TRBV12-4	TRBJ2-1	.	.	CASTLGGGNSYNEQFF	TGTGCCAGCACCCTAGGAGGGGGCAACTCCTACAATGAGCAGTTCTTC
TRBV27	TRBJ2-7	.	few	CASSSSWGPNSYEQYF	TGTGCCAGCAGTTCTTCCTGGGGCCCCAATTCCTACGAGCAGTACTTC
TRBV5-5	TRBJ2-1	TRBD2	many	CASSLAGYYNEQFF	TGTGCCAGCAGCCTAGCGGGATACTACAATGAGCAGTTCTTC
TRBV12-3/TRBV12-4	TRBJ1-1	.	.	CASSLALTGNTEAFF	TGTGCCAGCAGTTTAGCTTTGACAGGGAACACTGAAGCTTTCTTT
TRBV11-2	TRBJ2-3	TRBD2	.	CASSLRSSGLAGVTDTQYF	TGTGCCAGCAGCTTACGATCCTCAGGACTAGCGGGAGTAACAGATACGCAGTATTTT
TRBV20-1	TRBJ1-1	TRBD1	.	CSARKQGTPEAFF	TGCAGTGCTAGGAAACAGGGGACGCCTGAAGCTTTCTTT
TRBV5-1	TRBJ2-7	.	.	CASSSAPDPSYEQYF	TGCGCCAGCAGCTCGGCCCCGGACCCATCCTACGAGCAGTACTTC